Following are 24 T cell receptor beta chains from one sample sequenced in a study of T cell repertoires in cytomegalovirus infection. TCRdb passed the reads through MiXCR, listing each CDR3 protein once. This sample has more than 85,000 distinct CDR3 sequences, with 25% to 35% found just once. Their antigen targets remain unknown. Sequencing used CD8+ T cells from cultured PBMCs, obtained from culture after CMV antigen stimulation. The receptors were gathered from a human donor in good health (CMV status not recorded). Some clones in this sample may be carry-over from other donors' samples.

The chain uses TRBV2 and TRBJ1-1, with D hard to call. The CDR3 consists of 13 residues. The ends were cut back, 1 base at V and 5 bases at J, with 8 bases in the middle. Germline V lookup: CDR1 SNHLY, CDR2 FYNNEI. The DNA for the CDR3 is TGTGCCAGCAGTGAAGTTGGGCGGACTGAAGCTTTCTTT. This translates into CASSEVGRTEAFF.

The chain links TRBV4-3 to TRBJ2-3; 7 bases are shared with TRBD2. Germline V gene lookup returns CDR1 LGHNA and CDR2 YSLEER. The V gene end was trimmed by 0 bases and the J gene end by 3 bases; junction bases not matched to a gene: 18. The CDR3 spans 20 residues. The CDR3 DNA sequence: TGCGCCAGCAGCCAAGATGGGGCTAGCGGAACGCGTTGGTGGACAGATACGCAGTATTTT. This encodes CASSQDGASGTRWWTDTQYF.

This chain joins TRBV6-2 or TRBV6-3 and TRBJ2-1; TRBD2 matches 7 bases. V trimming: 8 bases; J trimming: 8 bases; junction bases outside the gene matches: 15. This CDR3 spans 15 amino acids. The V gene's germline CDR1 is MNHEY and CDR2 SVGEGT. This chain's CDR3 is CASFGGGPRVDEQFF. The CDR3 DNA sequence: TGTGCCAGCTTTGGGGGGGGACCTCGGGTGGATGAGCAGTTCTTC.

The chain has TRBV9 and TRBJ2-3; 8 nucleotides match TRBD1. The V gene end was trimmed by 2 bases and the J gene end by 5 bases; junction bases not matched to a gene: 4. The CDR3 length is 14 residues. Germline lookup yields CDR1 SGDLS and CDR2 YYNGEE. CDR3 loop: CASSVGQGKDTQYF. The CDR3 bases are TGTGCCAGCAGCGTCGGACAGGGCAAAGATACGCAGTATTTT.

This clonotype appeared many times. The rearrangement uses TRBV7-2 and TRBJ1-4; D is undetermined. Germline CDR1 reads SGHTA; CDR2 reads FQGNSA. The V end was cut by 3 bases, the J end by 8 bases, with 19 bases between. CDR3 length: 16 residues. The CDR3 sequence is CASSLLPRRLWEKLFF. For the CDR3, the DNA is TGTGCCAGCAGCTTGCTTCCCCGCCGGCTTTGGGAAAAACTGTTTTTT.

This clonotype has only a few counts. The chain links TRBV27 to TRBJ1-5; the match to TRBD1 covers 7 bases. Germline V gives CDR1 MNHEY, CDR2 SMNVEV (reference sequence). V lost 4 bases to trimming and J lost 5 bases; unmatched junction nucleotides: 5. The CDR3 consists of 14 residues. The CDR3, as DNA: TGTGCCAGCAGTTCGACAGGGCTCCATCAGCCCCAGCATTTT. Encoded protein: CASSSTGLHQPQHF.

CDR3 loop: CASSIMGQSYEQYF. CDR3 DNA: TGTGCCAGTAGTATCATGGGGCAGTCCTACGAGCAGTACTTC. The gene calls are TRBV19 and TRBJ2-7; tentatively, D is TRBD1 (5 bases). The V and J ends lost 3 bases and 1 base respectively, with 10 bases between them. CDR1 is LNHDA and CDR2 is SQIVND in the germline V gene (reference sequence). This CDR3 is built from 14 residues. The full variable domain, completed using reference TRBV19 and TRBJ2-7, is DGGITQSPKYLFRKEGQNVTLSCEQNLNHDAMYWYRQDPGQGLRLIYYSQIVNDFQKGDIAEGYSVSREKKESFPLTVTSAQKNPTAFYLCASSIMGQSYEQYFGPGTRLTVT.

The chain uses TRBV9 and TRBJ1-2, with no clear D. Germline values: CDR1 SGDLS, CDR2 YYNGEE. The CDR3 spans 13 residues. Trimming took 5 bases from V and 2 from J, leaving 10 bases between them. The CDR3: CASSVGANYGYTF. CDR3 nucleotides: TGTGCCAGCAGTGTGGGAGCAAACTATGGCTACACCTTC.

The genes are TRBV9 and TRBJ2-7, with D unresolved. The CDR3 is made up of 14 amino acids. Germline V gene data show CDR1 as SGDLS and CDR2 as YYNGEE. V lost 0 bases and J 2 bases, leaving 9 bases between the germline ends. CDR3 nucleotides: TGTGCCAGCAGCGTAGGTACCAGCACCTACGAGCAGTACTTC. It is translated as CASSVGTSTYEQYF.

The chain carries TRBV7-9 and TRBJ2-5; D may match TRBD1 or TRBD2 (5 bases each). The CDR3 is 16 residues long. Germline V CDR1 and CDR2: SEHNR, FQNEAQ (reference sequence). Trimming took off 5 bases at V and 1 base at J, with 17 bases between the two ends. The CDR3 DNA follows: TGTGCCAGCAGCCAAGTGGGGGACCTCTTCCAAGAGACCCAGTACTTC. It is translated as CASSQVGDLFQETQYF.

The chain uses TRBV7-6 and TRBJ1-1; a possible D gene is TRBD1 (6 bases). This CDR3 region has 14 residues. The V and J ends lost 5 bases and 0 bases respectively, with 10 bases between them. Germline values: CDR1 SGHVS, CDR2 FNYEAQ. The CDR3 DNA sequence: TGTGCCAGCAGCCCAGGGGAGATGAACACTGAAGCTTTCTTT. This codes for CASSPGEMNTEAFF.

This clonotype was observed a few times. This chain uses TRBV20-1 with TRBJ2-7; 10 nucleotides line up with TRBD2. Trimming at V came to 6 bases and at J to 3 bases, leaving 2 bases not matched to a gene. Germline loops: CDR1 DFQATT, CDR2 SNEGSKA (reference sequence). CDR3 size: 12 residues. The chain's CDR3 is CSATSGNYEQYF. The CDR3 DNA follows: TGCAGTGCAACTAGCGGGAACTACGAGCAGTACTTC.

This chain connects TRBV7-9 to TRBJ2-1, with unresolved D. V dropped 1 base and J dropped 12 bases, with 7 bases sitting between them. The CDR3 consists of 11 residues. Germline loops: CDR1 SEHNR, CDR2 FQNEAQ (reference sequence). The CDR3: CASSLGMGQFF. The CDR3 DNA reads as TGTGCCAGCAGCTTAGGTATGGGGCAGTTCTTC.

At least ten counts were recorded for this clonotype. V and J are TRBV7-2 and TRBJ2-3; TRBD2 matches 7 bases. Germline trimming cut 1 base from V and 6 bases from J; bases unmatched to any gene: 10. Per the germline V gene, CDR1 is SGHTA and CDR2 is FQGNSA. The CDR3 covers 16 residues. The CDR3 reads CASSLVLGGEGDTQYF. As DNA, the CDR3 is TGTGCCAGCAGCTTAGTTTTGGGGGGGGAGGGCGATACGCAGTATTTT.

This chain uses TRBV12-3 or TRBV12-4 with TRBJ2-3, with no clear D. The CDR3 has 15 amino acids. V lost 7 bases and J 0 bases, leaving 14 bases between the germline ends. This chain's CDR3 is CASTNRAFSTDTQYF. The CDR3 DNA reads as TGTGCCAGCACTAACCGGGCCTTTAGCACAGATACGCAGTATTTT.

In the case of this clonotype: A clone one base away is much larger, so this may be a read error. J is TRBJ2-1 and V is TRBV7-2; the match to TRBD1 covers 7 bases. The CDR3 has 15 amino acids. V was clipped by 1 base and J by 2 bases; unmatched bases: 2. The germline V gene encodes CDR1 SGHTA and CDR2 FQGNSA. The CDR3 DNA reads TGTGCCAGCAGCTTAGAGACAGGGCCCTACAATGAGCAGTTCTTC. Residues: CASSLETGPYNEQFF.

J is TRBJ2-1 and V is TRBV5-5; D gene ambiguous. V shed 4 bases and J shed 5 bases, with 13 bases lying between them. The germline gives CDR1 SGHKS, CDR2 YYEKEE (reference sequence). This CDR3 is built from 14 residues. The CDR3: CASSTENTDNEQFF. The CDR3 nucleotides read TGTGCCAGCAGCACGGAGAATACAGACAATGAGCAGTTCTTC.

This clonotype was seen a few times. The chain combines TRBV30 with TRBJ2-6, with D perhaps matching TRBD2 (5 bases). There are 14 residues in the CDR3. Trimming removed 2 bases at V and 1 base at J, with 6 bases between. Germline V gene sequence: CDR1 GTSNPN, CDR2 SVGIG (reference sequence). As DNA, the CDR3 is TGTGCCTGGAGTATAGCGTCTGGGGCCAACGTCCTGACTTTC. It yields the protein CAWSIASGANVLTF. Drawing the rest from reference TRBV30 and TRBJ2-6, the complete variable domain is SQTIHQWPATLVQPVGSPLSLECTVEGTSNPNLYWYRQAAGRGLQLLFYSVGIGQISSEVPQNLSASRPQDRQFILSSKKLLLSDSGFYLCAWSIASGANVLTFGAGSRLTVL.

This sequence joins TRBV20-1 and TRBJ1-5; 9 bases line up with TRBD1. V lost 0 bases, J lost 0 bases, and 12 bases stayed unmatched. Germline lookup yields CDR1 DFQATT and CDR2 SNEGSKA (reference sequence). This CDR3 is built from 19 residues. In DNA, the CDR3 is TGCAGTGCTAGAGATTTCGGGACAGGGCTTGTCTATAGCAATCAGCCCCAGCATTTT. This codes for CSARDFGTGLVYSNQPQHF.

This clonotype has just a few counts. The genes are TRBV7-9 and TRBJ1-1; 8 bases map to TRBD1. Per germline, CDR1 SEHNR and CDR2 FQNEAQ (reference sequence). CDR3 size: 11 residues. V shed 5 bases, J shed 11 bases, and the junction held 4 bases outside the gene matches. The CDR3 DNA reads TGTGCCAGCAGCCCGACAGGGGAGGCTTTCTTT. Translation gives CASSPTGEAFF.

Only a few counts were recorded for this clonotype. This rearrangement joins TRBV9 to TRBJ2-3, with 11 bases that match TRBD1. Losses at the gene ends were 3 bases for V and 1 base for J; bases not matched to a gene: 4. The CDR3 totals 16 residues. In germline, CDR1 is SGDLS, CDR2 YYNGEE. The CDR3 protein is CASSGTGGTGTDTQYF. The CDR3, as DNA: TGTGCCAGCAGCGGGACAGGGGGCACCGGCACAGATACGCAGTATTTT.

J is TRBJ1-4 and V is TRBV7-4, with TRBD1 matching 10 bases. V lost 5 bases to trimming and J lost 6 bases; unmatched junction nucleotides: 9. This CDR3 is built from 16 residues. Germline loops: CDR1 SGHVT, CDR2 SQSDAQ. CDR3 bases: TGTGCCAGCAGCCTCTACTCGACAGGGGGCGATGAAAAACTGTTTTTT. Translation gives CASSLYSTGGDEKLFF.

This clonotype was found a few times. The chain is built from TRBV10-3 and TRBJ2-3; maybe TRBD2 (5 bases). The CDR3 is made up of 14 amino acids. Germline V gives CDR1 ENHRY, CDR2 SYGVKD. V was clipped by 2 bases and J by 3 bases, with 9 bases between them. The CDR3 protein is CAISEPTSTDTQYF. In nucleotides, the CDR3 is TGTGCCATCAGTGAGCCTACTAGTACAGATACGCAGTATTTT.

This rearrangement joins TRBV7-2 to TRBJ1-5; D gene uncertain. Trimming took 5 bases from V and 0 from J, leaving 8 bases between them. CDR3 size: 14 residues. The germline gives CDR1 SGHTA, CDR2 FQGNSA. The DNA of the CDR3 is TGTGCCAGCAGCCAAGGTGATAGCAATCAGCCCCAGCATTTT. This sequence encodes CASSQGDSNQPQHF.